This TCR beta chain was documented in a study of tumor-infiltrating lymphocytes in primary liver carcinoma. About the research overall: Enrolled patients were male and female, aged 30 to 69 years.

Of note for this clonotype: This may stem from a read error, because a much larger clone lies one nucleotide away.

Unsorted whole blood served as the source of blood RNA, and germline DNA was extracted as well. Chronic HBV infection, untreated so far, was present in the patients. Presurgery, around 4 milliliters of peripheral blood were collected. V lost 6 bases and J 2 bases, leaving 12 bases between the germline ends. Germline V CDR1 and CDR2: MNHNY, SVGAGI (reference sequence). This CDR3 contains 14 residues. Making TCR beta cDNA involved 400 to 600 ng total RNA and a constant-region primer. Each TCR beta library was derived from three nested multiplex PCR rounds that employed slightly modified ARM-PCR. Both of the initial two PCR rounds ran for approximately 10 cycles and employed TRBV1-TRBV30 forward primers alongside a C-beta reverse primer. TCRdb re-called the multiplex PCR reads with MiXCR, one entry per CDR3 protein. The sample gives 200,000 or so distinct CDR3 sequences, approximately 64% of which show up once; 7% to 8.5% is in the top ten.

Sample: peripheral blood. This receptor was taken from an older woman with primary liver carcinoma and hepatitis B virus infection. V gene TRBV6-6 combines with J gene TRBJ2-3; the D gene is possibly TRBD1 (7 bases). DNA for the CDR3: TGTGCCAGCAGGCGGGACAGCTACACAGATACGCAGTATTTT. Translating gives CASRRDSYTDTQYF.